Following are 10 T cell receptor beta chains from one sample sequenced in a study of OX40 agonist ivuxolimab in advanced cancers. The library was built by means of the immunoSEQ multiplex PCR assay. TCRdb's version of the immuneACCESS table is confined to in-frame rearrangements and falls short of the full clone set. An unresolved V gene accounts for under half of the shortfall where checked; the remainder is of unknown origin. Counted in this sample were 60,000 to 65,000 clones; 80% to 90% of them appeared once. Of the sample, 12% is held by the ten largest clones. The input for sequencing was CD4+ or CD8+ T cells sorted from blood, taken in a trial of the OX40 agonist ivuxolimab. The receptors were sampled from an adult with an advanced solid tumor such as melanoma, head and neck, liver or kidney cancer.

This rearrangement joins TRBV27 to TRBJ2-1; D remains ambiguous. The CDR3 runs to 11 residues. V was cut by 8 bases and J by 8 bases, with 10 bases left in between. The germline V gene has CDR1 MNHEY and CDR2 SMNVEV (reference sequence). The CDR3 DNA follows: TGTGCCAGCTTCAGCCGGGATGAGCAGTTCTTC. Translated, it gives CASFSRDEQFF.

The chain has TRBV2 and TRBJ2-1, with TRBD2 matching over 9 bases. Germline-derived CDR1 and CDR2 are SNHLY and FYNNEI. The CDR3 spans 15 residues. With V trimmed by 0 bases and J by 4 bases, 1 base remained unmatched. The CDR3, as DNA: TGTGCCAGCAGTGAAGCGACTAGCGGATACAATGAGCAGTTCTTC. Translating gives CASSEATSGYNEQFF.

The chain joins TRBV27 to TRBJ2-1; D is undetermined. Trimming took off 3 bases at V and 10 bases at J, with 13 bases between the two ends. The CDR3 is made up of 13 amino acids. Per the germline V gene, CDR1 is MNHEY and CDR2 is SMNVEV (reference sequence). The CDR3 coding sequence is TGTGCCAGCAGTTTCTCTACTATGGGGGAGCAGTTCTTC. It translates to CASSFSTMGEQFF.

The chain employs TRBV10-2 and TRBJ1-5; D perhaps matches TRBD1 (5 bases). The CDR3 spans 13 residues. CDR1 and CDR2 from the germline V gene are WSHSY and SAAADI. V lost 6 bases, J lost 6 bases, and 12 bases lay in between. The CDR3 is CASRGTHGQPQHF. DNA of the CDR3: TGCGCCAGCAGGGGGACGCACGGTCAGCCCCAGCATTTT.

The CDR3 here is CASSFGTGGYNEQFF. The CDR3 nucleotides read TGTGCCAGCAGCTTCGGGACAGGGGGCTACAATGAGCAGTTCTTC. The gene calls are TRBV5-8 and TRBJ2-1; 11 nucleotides line up with TRBD1. The CDR3 sequence is 15 residues long. CDR1 and CDR2 from the germline V gene are SGHTS and YDEGEE. V shed 2 bases, J shed 3 bases, and the junction held 1 base outside the gene matches.

This sequence joins TRBV19 and TRBJ2-1; D may correspond to TRBD1 or TRBD2 (5 bases each). CDR1 and CDR2 (germline): LNHDA, SQIVND (reference sequence). V lost 0 bases and J 5 bases, leaving 11 bases between the germline ends. There are 15 residues in the CDR3. For the CDR3, the DNA is TGTGCCAGTAGTATAGATCCGGGACGGAACAATGAGCAGTTCTTC. Amino acids: CASSIDPGRNNEQFF.

This clone was found once. J is TRBJ2-1 and V is TRBV7-3; no reliable D call. The V gene's germline CDR1 is SGHTA and CDR2 FQGTGA. The ends were cut back, 5 bases at V and 2 bases at J, with 7 bases in the middle. The CDR3 has 13 residues. CDR3 in amino acids: CASSPQAYNEQFF. CDR3 coding DNA: TGTGCCAGCAGCCCCCAGGCCTACAATGAGCAGTTCTTC.

The rearrangement joins TRBV27 to TRBJ2-1, with D unresolved. This CDR3 spans 12 amino acids. Germline V gene sequence: CDR1 MNHEY, CDR2 SMNVEV (reference sequence). The germline V and J ends were trimmed by 4 bases and 9 bases, with 10 bases remaining between them. The CDR3 is CASSYIGREQFF. The DNA for the CDR3 is TGTGCCAGCAGTTATATCGGCCGTGAGCAGTTCTTC.

The chain carries TRBV9 and TRBJ2-3; maybe TRBD2 (5 bases). The ends were cut back, 3 bases at V and 3 bases at J, with 14 bases in the middle. There are 15 residues in the CDR3. The germline V gene has CDR1 SGDLS and CDR2 YYNGEE. CDR3 DNA sequence: TGTGCCAGCAGCGATAGAATCGGGGAGACAGATACGCAGTATTTT. Encoded protein: CASSDRIGETDTQYF.

The rearrangement uses TRBV2 and TRBJ1-1; perhaps TRBD1 as D (5 bases). The CDR3 runs 15 residues. CDR1 SNHLY and CDR2 FYNNEI come from the germline V gene. V lost 6 bases to trimming and J lost 11 bases, with 25 bases between them. In nucleotides, the CDR3 is TGTGCCAGCAGCGCCCTCCGAGGCCTCTTCAAGGGGGCTTTCTTT. Translated: CASSALRGLFKGAFF.